Following are 24 T cell receptor beta chains from one sample sequenced in a study of persistence of HIV-infected CD4 T cells (dated by TCRdb to the early 2020s). These receptors have no identified antigens. The immunoSEQ hsTCRB assay version 4 in survey mode was used to sequence TCRbeta repertoires from genomic DNA. The source is immuneACCESS, and TCRdb retained only in-frame sequences with V and J called. Part of the clones is not carried over; for the studies checked, unresolved V genes explain less than half of this, and the remainder is unexplained. The sample profile shows approximately 8,000 clones; just over 60% of them were found once. The top ten hold about 20% of the sample. The treatment or condition tag for this specimen amounts to: suppressive antiretroviral therapy. Cells were stimulated with lysates of CMV-infected fibroblasts at roughly 9.8 ug/mL. CD4+ T cells that responded were sorted based on upregulation of both CD40 ligand and CD69.

The source was CD4+ T cells sorted from PBMCs after approximately 19-hour stimulation, collected from a patient who received antiretroviral therapy. The sample's cell subset or site label, decoded: CD40L+CD69+ CD4 T cells responding to CMV lysate. The receptors were gathered from an adult man with HIV who was CMV-seropositive.

The chain's CDR3 is CASSQASGLGELFF. CDR3 DNA sequence: TGTGCCAGCAGTCAAGCTAGCGGGTTGGGGGAGCTGTTTTTT. This chain links TRBV19 with TRBJ2-2; 8 bases fit TRBD2. Germline CDR1 is LNHDA and CDR2 is SQIVND (reference sequence). The V gene end was trimmed by 9 bases and the J gene end by 8 bases; junction bases not matched to a gene: 11. CDR3 length equals 14 residues. Complete variable domain (other parts from reference TRBV19 and TRBJ2-2): DGGITQSPKYLFRKEGQNVTLSCEQNLNHDAMYWYRQDPGQGLRLIYYSQIVNDFQKGDIAEGYSVSREKKESFPLTVTSAQKNPTAFYLCASSQASGLGELFFGEGSRLTVL.

The chain links TRBV29-1 to TRBJ1-1; D may be TRBD1 (5 bases). V gave up 0 bases and J gave up 7 bases, with 9 bases separating them. CDR1 is SQVTM and CDR2 is ANQGSEA in the germline V gene. This CDR3 region has 12 residues. CDR3 nucleotide sequence: TGCAGCGTTGAAGATAGGACACTTGAAGCTTTCTTT. Translating it yields CSVEDRTLEAFF.

The chain uses TRBV18 and TRBJ2-5; D not resolved. The CDR3 consists of 15 residues. The V end lost 3 bases, the J end lost 5 bases, and 16 bases lay between the germline ends. Germline loops: CDR1 KGHSH, CDR2 LQKENI. The CDR3, as DNA: TGTGCCAGCTCACCGTTCCGGGTTGTGGGGGAGACCCAGTACTTC. Amino acids: CASSPFRVVGETQYF.

Regarding this clone: With a much larger clone just one base away, this may be a read error. The genes are TRBV29-1 and TRBJ2-2; 8 bases fit TRBD1. CDR1 is SQVTM, CDR2 ANQGSEA, per germline. This CDR3 is built from 13 residues. As DNA, the CDR3 is TGCGGCGTGGACAGGGCGAACACCGGGGAGCTGTTTTTT. Protein product: CGVDRANTGELFF.

This chain joins TRBV5-1 and TRBJ2-5; D is possibly TRBD1 or TRBD2 (7 bases each). V lost 4 bases, J lost 4 bases, and 14 bases lay in between. CDR1 is SGHRS and CDR2 is YFSETQ in the germline V gene. This CDR3 has 14 amino acids. This chain's CDR3 is CASSVQGGRETQYF. The DNA of the CDR3 is TGCGCCAGCAGCGTCCAGGGGGGGAGAGAGACCCAGTACTTC. Full variable domain (remainder filled in from reference TRBV5-1 and TRBJ2-5): KAGVTQTPRYLIKTRGQQVTLSCSPISGHRSVSWYQQTPGQGLQFLFEYFSETQRNKGNFPGRFSGRQFSNSRSEMNVSTLELGDSALYLCASSVQGGRETQYFGPGTRLLVL.

The J gene is TRBJ1-2, the V gene TRBV30; D unresolved. The germline V and J ends were trimmed by 4 bases and 2 bases, with 11 bases remaining between them. The CDR3 length is 13 residues. Per the germline V gene, CDR1 is GTSNPN and CDR2 is SVGIG (reference sequence). Written as DNA, the CDR3 is TGTGCCTGGATGGAAACGGGGAACTATGGCTACACCTTC. It translates to CAWMETGNYGYTF.

This chain links TRBV6-5 with TRBJ1-5; D gene unclear. V was pared by 0 bases and J by 4 bases, with 7 bases between. Germline V lookup: CDR1 MNHEY, CDR2 SVGAGI. The CDR3 length is 14 residues. The CDR3 is CASSYSYGNQPQHF. The CDR3, as DNA: TGTGCCAGCAGTTACTCGTACGGAAATCAGCCCCAGCATTTT.

The chain uses TRBV19 and TRBJ1-5; D gene ambiguous. The CDR3 spans 14 residues. The germline CDR1 and CDR2 sequences are LNHDA and SQIVND (reference sequence). Trimming cost V 3 bases and J 4 bases, with 10 bases left between them. The DNA of the CDR3 is TGTGCCAGTAGTATGCGGGCCGAAAATCAGCCCCAGCATTTT. Encoded protein: CASSMRAENQPQHF.

The chain is built from TRBV7-2 and TRBJ2-1, with D tentatively TRBD1 or TRBD2 (5 bases each). The V end was cut by 5 bases, the J end by 7 bases, with 18 bases between. Per the germline V gene, CDR1 is SGHTA and CDR2 is FQGNSA. This CDR3 contains 15 residues. The CDR3 DNA reads TGTGCCAGCAGCCCCGGGGCCGGCCGAGGAAATGAGCAGTTCTTC. Residues: CASSPGAGRGNEQFF.

This clone was detected only once. CDR3 loop: CASSNPGGMTEAFF. The CDR3 DNA reads TGCGCCAGCAGCAATCCAGGGGGTATGACTGAAGCTTTCTTT. V and J are TRBV5-1 and TRBJ1-1, with 7 bases lining up with TRBD1. V lost 4 bases, J lost 5 bases, and 8 bases stayed unmatched. There are 14 residues in the CDR3. Germline loops: CDR1 SGHRS, CDR2 YFSETQ.

J is TRBJ1-5 and V is TRBV19, with a possible D match to TRBD1 (6 bases). The length of the CDR3 is 18 residues. The germline V and J ends were trimmed by 0 bases and 0 bases, with 15 bases remaining between them. The V gene's germline CDR1 is LNHDA and CDR2 SQIVND (reference sequence). The CDR3 DNA reads TGTGCCAGTAGTATAGATCTATCAACAGGGTATAGCAATCAGCCCCAGCATTTT. Protein: CASSIDLSTGYSNQPQHF.

The V gene is TRBV2, the J gene TRBJ1-5, with D unclear. The length of the CDR3 is 12 residues. CDR1 is SNHLY and CDR2 is FYNNEI in the germline V gene. V dropped 4 bases and J dropped 4 bases, with 5 bases sitting between them. This chain's CDR3 is CASSGNNQPQHF. Written as DNA, the CDR3 is TGTGCCAGCAGTGGGAATAATCAGCCCCAGCATTTT. Using reference TRBV2 and TRBJ1-5 for the parts outside the CDR3, the full variable domain is EPEVTQTPSHQVTQMGQEVILRCVPISNHLYFYWYRQILGQKVEFLVSFYNNEISEKSEIFDDQFSVERPDGSNFTLKIRSTKLEDSAMYFCASSGNNQPQHFGDGTRLSIL.

The gene calls are TRBV4-2 and TRBJ1-1; D possibly corresponds to TRBD1 (5 bases). V shed 1 base and J shed 0 bases, with 12 bases lying between them. Germline V gives CDR1 LGHNA, CDR2 YNFKEQ. CDR3 size: 16 residues. DNA of the CDR3: TGTGCCAGCAGCCAAGGAGAGGGGTGGGTGAACACTGAAGCTTTCTTT. Amino acid sequence: CASSQGEGWVNTEAFF.

The chain is built from TRBV7-2 and TRBJ2-1; D ambiguous. This CDR3 region has 16 residues. V gave up 1 base and J gave up 6 bases, with 16 bases separating them. CDR1 SGHTA and CDR2 FQGNSA come from the germline V gene. CDR3 sequence (DNA): TGTGCCAGCAGCTTAGAGGTCAGCCCTTGGGGCAATGAGCAGTTCTTC. Translating gives CASSLEVSPWGNEQFF.

This clone was observed a handful of times. V and J are TRBV20-1 and TRBJ2-5; TRBD2 is a possible D gene (6 bases). Germline CDR1 and CDR2: DFQATT and SNEGSKA (reference sequence). The V and J ends lost 3 bases and 7 bases respectively, with 18 bases between them. CDR3 length: 14 amino acids. The CDR3 region is CSASSGLAIRTQYF. The CDR3 DNA reads TGCAGTGCTAGTTCAGGCCTAGCGATAAGGACCCAGTACTTC.

The chain is built from TRBV3-1 (or the pseudogene TRBV3-2) and TRBJ1-1; D gene ambiguous. The CDR3 length is 14 residues. V was cut by 1 base and J by 3 bases, with 9 bases left in between. Germline loops: CDR1 LGHDT, CDR2 YNNKEL (reference sequence). The CDR3 DNA reads TGTGCCAGCAGCCAAGGTTGGGGAGACACTGAAGCTTTCTTT. It is translated as CASSQGWGDTEAFF.

The V gene is TRBV19, the J gene TRBJ2-7; D gene unclear. Trimming stripped 3 bases from V and 5 bases from J, with 11 bases between. This CDR3 spans 13 amino acids. From germline, CDR1 is LNHDA and CDR2 SQIVND (reference sequence). In nucleotides, the CDR3 is TGTGCCAGTAGTATGATTCCTGGGAACGAGCAGTACTTC. Translating gives CASSMIPGNEQYF.

The rearrangement links TRBV29-1 to TRBJ1-2; 9 bases are a match to TRBD1. V lost 4 bases to trimming and J lost 7 bases; unmatched junction nucleotides: 13. Germline lookup yields CDR1 SQVTM and CDR2 ANQGSEA. This CDR3 has 15 amino acids. CDR3 DNA: TGCAGCGTTGGGGGGGCGGGACAGGGACCCTTTGGCTACACCTTC. Encoded protein: CSVGGAGQGPFGYTF.

The chain is built from TRBV6-2 or TRBV6-3 and TRBJ2-7; TRBD1 agrees at 7 bases. Trimming at V came to 0 bases and at J to 2 bases, leaving 10 bases not matched to a gene. The CDR3 is made up of 17 amino acids. Germline lookup yields CDR1 MNHEY and CDR2 SVGEGT. CDR3 coding DNA: TGTGCCAGCAGTTACTCGAAACAAAGGGACAGCCCCTACGAGCAGTACTTC. Translated, it gives CASSYSKQRDSPYEQYF.

The chain uses TRBV10-3 and TRBJ1-3; D uncertain. The CDR3 consists of 13 residues. Trimming cost V 4 bases and J 0 bases, with 4 bases left between them. Germline-derived CDR1 and CDR2 are ENHRY and SYGVKD. CDR3 loop: CAISAISGNTIYF. The CDR3 DNA reads as TGTGCCATCAGTGCGATCTCTGGAAACACCATATATTTT.

There are a few counts of this clone. This chain links TRBV19 with TRBJ1-2, with a possible D match to TRBD1 (6 bases). This CDR3 is 17 amino acids long. Trimming took 0 bases from V and 2 from J, leaving 16 bases between them. CDR1 is LNHDA and CDR2 is SQIVND in the germline V gene (reference sequence). CDR3 amino acids: CASSIDLQTGLNYGYTF. In nucleotides, the CDR3 is TGTGCCAGTAGTATAGATCTTCAGACAGGACTAAACTATGGCTACACCTTC.

The genes are TRBV5-6 and TRBJ1-5, with D unresolved. V was clipped by 5 bases and J by 2 bases, with 11 bases between them. The CDR3 sequence is 14 residues long. In germline, CDR1 is SGHDT, CDR2 YYEEEE. CDR3 sequence: CASSRGRGNQPQHF. The DNA for the CDR3 is TGTGCCAGCAGTCGAGGGAGAGGCAATCAGCCCCAGCATTTT.

The chain employs TRBV3-1 (or the pseudogene TRBV3-2) and TRBJ1-1; D uncertain. CDR1 is LGHDT, CDR2 YNNKEL, per germline (reference sequence). The CDR3 sequence is 14 residues long. V was trimmed by 6 bases and J by 0 bases, leaving 11 bases between them. The CDR3 nucleotides read TGTGCCAGCAGACATGACGGATTGAACACTGAAGCTTTCTTT. Amino acid sequence: CASRHDGLNTEAFF.

This clone was recorded only once. This chain connects TRBV2 to TRBJ2-7; no clear D gene. The CDR3 loop spans 11 amino acids. CDR1 and CDR2 from the germline V gene are SNHLY and FYNNEI. V was cut by 6 bases and J by 3 bases, with 6 bases left in between. CDR3 region: CASSPNYEQYF. Written as DNA, the CDR3 is TGTGCCAGCAGCCCGAACTACGAGCAGTACTTC.